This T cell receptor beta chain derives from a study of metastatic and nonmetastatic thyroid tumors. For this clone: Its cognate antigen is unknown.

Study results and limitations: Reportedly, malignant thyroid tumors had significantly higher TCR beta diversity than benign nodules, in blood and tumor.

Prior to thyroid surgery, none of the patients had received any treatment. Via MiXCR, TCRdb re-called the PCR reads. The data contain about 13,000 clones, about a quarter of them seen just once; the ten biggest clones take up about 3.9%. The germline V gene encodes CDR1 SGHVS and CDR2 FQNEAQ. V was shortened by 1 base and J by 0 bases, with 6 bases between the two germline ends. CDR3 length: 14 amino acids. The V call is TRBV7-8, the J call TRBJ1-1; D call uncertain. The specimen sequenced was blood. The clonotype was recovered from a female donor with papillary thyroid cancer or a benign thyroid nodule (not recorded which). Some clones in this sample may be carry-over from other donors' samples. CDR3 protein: CASSLGAVNTEAFF. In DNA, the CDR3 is TGTGCCAGCAGCTTAGGGGCGGTGAACACTGAAGCTTTCTTT.